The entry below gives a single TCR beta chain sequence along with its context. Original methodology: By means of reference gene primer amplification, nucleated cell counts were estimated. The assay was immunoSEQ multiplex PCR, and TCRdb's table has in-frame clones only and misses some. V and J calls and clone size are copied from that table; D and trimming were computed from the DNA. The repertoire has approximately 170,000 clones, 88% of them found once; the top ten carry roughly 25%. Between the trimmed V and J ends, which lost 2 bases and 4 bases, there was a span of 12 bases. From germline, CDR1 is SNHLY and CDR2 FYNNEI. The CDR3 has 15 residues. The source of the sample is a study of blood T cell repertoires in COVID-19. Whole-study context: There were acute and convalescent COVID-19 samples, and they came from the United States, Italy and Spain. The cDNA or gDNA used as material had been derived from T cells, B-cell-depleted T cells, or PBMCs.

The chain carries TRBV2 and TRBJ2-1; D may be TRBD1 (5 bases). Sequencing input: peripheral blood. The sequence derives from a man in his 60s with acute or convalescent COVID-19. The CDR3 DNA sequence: TGTGCCAGCAGTGAAAACAGGCTTTATTACAATGAGCAGTTCTTC. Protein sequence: CASSENRLYYNEQFF.